The 30 T cell receptor beta chains presented below share a single source sample, sequenced in a study of cytomegalovirus exposure and HLA in healthy donors. The PCR ran on 60 Vbeta and 13 Jbeta primers. TCRdb keeps only in-frame clones here, not all; method: immunoSEQ multiplex PCR. The sample consists of fewer than 130,000 clones, roughly three quarters of them appearing once. Sequencing was done on a sample of PBMCs. The source of these receptors is a man aged 25-40 years in good health and CMV-seropositive.

J is TRBJ2-7 and V is TRBV10-3, with 7 bases aligning to TRBD1. Germline loops: CDR1 ENHRY, CDR2 SYGVKD. The junction had 7 bases not matched to a gene; V was cut back by 6 bases and J by 2 bases. The CDR3 spans 14 residues. The CDR3 loop reads CAISPRQGTYEQYF. CDR3 DNA sequence: TGTGCCATCAGCCCGAGACAGGGAACCTACGAGCAGTACTTC.

This sequence joins TRBV11-2 and TRBJ2-7; possible D gene TRBD1, 6 bases. There are 14 residues in the CDR3. Trimming pared 1 base from V and 4 bases from J, leaving 11 bases between. Germline CDR1 and CDR2: SGHAT and FQNNGV. CDR3 sequence reads: CASSLVQGPYEQYF. The DNA of the CDR3 is TGTGCCAGCAGCTTAGTACAGGGTCCGTACGAGCAGTACTTC.

The chain recombines TRBV13 with TRBJ1-4, with TRBD1 matching over 9 bases. Germline CDR1 PRHDT, CDR2 FYEKMQ (reference sequence). The V gene end was trimmed by 6 bases and the J gene end by 10 bases; junction bases not matched to a gene: 9. The length of the CDR3 is 14 residues. CDR3 sequence: CASSEDRGIGKLFF. For the CDR3, the DNA is TGTGCCAGCAGTGAAGACAGGGGGATTGGAAAACTGTTTTTT.

The V gene is TRBV19, the J gene TRBJ2-7, with D possibly matching TRBD2 (5 bases). In germline, CDR1 is LNHDA, CDR2 SQIVND (reference sequence). Trimming left V 6 bases short and J 4 bases short, with 13 bases between. CDR3 length: 13 residues. Here the CDR3 reads CASSPQRGYEQYF. The CDR3 DNA reads TGTGCCAGTAGCCCCCAGCGAGGGTACGAGCAGTACTTC. The full variable domain, in which reference TRBV19 and TRBJ2-7 provide the parts outside the CDR3, is DGGITQSPKYLFRKEGQNVTLSCEQNLNHDAMYWYRQDPGQGLRLIYYSQIVNDFQKGDIAEGYSVSREKKESFPLTVTSAQKNPTAFYLCASSPQRGYEQYFGPGTRLTVT.

This clone showed up just once. This rearrangement joins TRBV27 to TRBJ2-7, with a possible D match to TRBD1 (6 bases). V lost 4 bases and J lost 1, with 14 bases in between. CDR3 size: 15 residues. Germline V gives CDR1 MNHEY, CDR2 SMNVEV (reference sequence). CDR3 loop: CASSYGQMGSYEQYF. CDR3 nucleotides: TGTGCCAGCAGTTACGGACAGATGGGATCCTACGAGCAGTACTTC.

The table lists this clone with a count of one. The same CDR3 is also encoded by other DNA sequences in this sample. The chain joins TRBV7-2 to TRBJ2-2; weak D call: TRBD1 (5 bases). Germline V gene lookup returns CDR1 SGHTA and CDR2 FQGNSA. The CDR3 runs to 16 residues. Trimming removed 1 base from V and 1 base from J, with 10 bases in between. The CDR3 protein is CASSLGQGWNTGELFF. The CDR3 bases are TGTGCCAGCAGCTTAGGGCAGGGTTGGAACACCGGGGAGCTGTTTTTT.

The rearrangement uses TRBV18 and TRBJ1-3; TRBD1 agrees at 7 bases. This CDR3 contains 17 residues. V lost 3 bases and J lost 0; bases outside the gene matches: 8. Germline CDR1 reads KGHSH; CDR2 reads LQKENI. CDR3 DNA sequence: TGTGCCAGCTCACCTCAACAGGGGACTCACTCTGGAAACACCATATATTTT. This encodes CASSPQQGTHSGNTIYF. Supplemented by reference TRBV18 and TRBJ1-3, the full variable domain reads NAGVMQNPRHLVRRRGQEARLRCSPMKGHSHVYWYRQLPEEGLKFMVYLQKENIIDESGMPKERFSAEFPKEGPSILRIQQVVRGDSAAYFCASSPQQGTHSGNTIYFGEGSWLTVV.

This clone showed up just once. The V gene is TRBV5-1, the J gene TRBJ2-5; the D is unclear. The germline CDR1 and CDR2 sequences are SGHRS and YFSETQ. The ends were cut back, 4 bases at V and 0 bases at J, with 4 bases in the middle. The length of the CDR3 is 12 residues. CDR3 residues: CASSLDQETQYF. The CDR3 DNA sequence: TGCGCCAGCAGCCTAGACCAAGAGACCCAGTACTTC. The whole variable domain, remainder taken from reference TRBV5-1 and TRBJ2-5, is KAGVTQTPRYLIKTRGQQVTLSCSPISGHRSVSWYQQTPGQGLQFLFEYFSETQRNKGNFPGRFSGRQFSNSRSEMNVSTLELGDSALYLCASSLDQETQYFGPGTRLLVL.

The chain carries TRBV19 and TRBJ2-7; TRBD2 agrees at 11 bases. V was clipped by 5 bases and J by 3 bases; unmatched bases: 6. This CDR3 has 15 residues. Germline V gene sequence: CDR1 LNHDA, CDR2 SQIVND (reference sequence). The DNA of the CDR3 is TGTGCCAGTAGTCTTACTAGCGGGGGTTTCTACGAGCAGTACTTC. Amino acid sequence: CASSLTSGGFYEQYF.

J is TRBJ2-1 and V is TRBV4-2, with 7 bases aligning to TRBD2. V lost 1 base to trimming and J lost 4 bases; unmatched junction nucleotides: 7. In germline, CDR1 is LGHNA, CDR2 YNFKEQ. The CDR3 is 16 residues long. The CDR3 reads CASSQARERGYNEQFF. DNA of the CDR3: TGTGCCAGCAGCCAAGCCCGGGAGCGGGGATACAATGAGCAGTTCTTC.

V is TRBV10-3 and J is TRBJ2-2; tentatively, D is TRBD1 (6 bases). CDR1 and CDR2 from the germline V gene are ENHRY and SYGVKD. CDR3 length equals 14 residues. Deletions cut 2 bases from V and 8 bases from J, with 12 bases between. CDR3: CAISEPQGRGELFF. CDR3 sequence (DNA): TGTGCCATCAGTGAGCCACAGGGACGAGGGGAGCTGTTTTTT.

The rearrangement joins TRBV27 to TRBJ1-6, with 7 nucleotides matching TRBD1. Germline V gene lookup returns CDR1 MNHEY and CDR2 SMNVEV (reference sequence). The trim removed 3 bases at V and 9 bases at J, leaving 14 bases unmatched. The CDR3 runs 17 residues. CDR3 sequence (DNA): TGTGCCAGCAGTTTGCTCGCAGGGACAGTTCGGGGTTCACCCCTCCACTTT. Translated: CASSLLAGTVRGSPLHF.

The rearrangement links TRBV2 to TRBJ2-7, with TRBD1 matching over 7 bases. Germline V CDR1 and CDR2: SNHLY, FYNNEI. The length of the CDR3 is 13 residues. With 7 bases clipped from V and 2 bases from J, the junction kept 5 bases outside the gene matches. The DNA of the CDR3 is TGTGCCAGCACCAGGACAGGCCCCTACGAGCAGTACTTC. Translating it yields CASTRTGPYEQYF. The whole variable domain, filled in from reference TRBV2 and TRBJ2-7, reads EPEVTQTPSHQVTQMGQEVILRCVPISNHLYFYWYRQILGQKVEFLVSFYNNEISEKSEIFDDQFSVERPDGSNFTLKIRSTKLEDSAMYFCASTRTGPYEQYFGPGTRLTVT.

The V call is TRBV5-1, the J call TRBJ1-2; 7 bases are shared with TRBD1. The CDR3 loop spans 14 amino acids. Trimming at V came to 7 bases and at J to 3 bases, leaving 9 bases not matched to a gene. Germline assignment: CDR1 SGHRS and CDR2 YFSETQ. The CDR3 sequence is CASSRSTGDYGYTF. CDR3 coding DNA: TGCGCCAGCTCACGGTCAACAGGGGACTATGGCTACACCTTC.

The rearrangement joins TRBV6-1 to TRBJ2-7; TRBD1 is a possible D gene (6 bases). The germline V gene has CDR1 MNHNS and CDR2 SASEGT. The length of the CDR3 is 13 residues. V was trimmed by 4 bases and J by 7 bases, leaving 14 bases between them. The CDR3 protein is CASSATGSGEQYF. The CDR3 DNA follows: TGTGCCAGCAGTGCGACAGGTTCGGGGGAGCAGTACTTC.

The chain employs TRBV4-1 and TRBJ1-2; the D is unclear. Germline loops: CDR1 MGHRA, CDR2 YSYEKL. The CDR3 loop spans 13 amino acids. Between the trimmed V and J ends, which lost 1 base and 4 bases, there was a span of 7 bases. The CDR3 is CASSQGVSYGYTF. The CDR3 DNA is TGCGCCAGCAGCCAAGGAGTGAGCTATGGCTACACCTTC.

The chain is built from TRBV13 and TRBJ1-1, with 8 bases that match TRBD1. The CDR3 runs to 16 residues. CDR1 and CDR2 from the germline V gene are PRHDT and FYEKMQ (reference sequence). Trimming took 0 bases from V and 4 from J; bases not matched to a gene: 7. This chain's CDR3 is CASSLGPGQGLTEAFF. The CDR3 DNA is TGTGCCAGCAGCTTAGGCCCCGGACAGGGCCTCACTGAAGCTTTCTTT.

The rearrangement uses TRBV19 and TRBJ2-1; 11 nucleotides match TRBD2. V lost 9 bases, J lost 5 bases, and 9 bases stayed unmatched. Germline CDR1 is LNHDA and CDR2 is SQIVND (reference sequence). This CDR3 is 15 amino acids long. CDR3 protein: CARPRLAGIHNEQFF. The CDR3 DNA reads TGTGCCAGACCAAGACTAGCGGGGATTCACAATGAGCAGTTCTTC. The full variable domain, in which reference TRBV19 and TRBJ2-1 provide the parts outside the CDR3, is DGGITQSPKYLFRKEGQNVTLSCEQNLNHDAMYWYRQDPGQGLRLIYYSQIVNDFQKGDIAEGYSVSREKKESFPLTVTSAQKNPTAFYLCARPRLAGIHNEQFFGPGTRLTVL.

The chain carries TRBV18 and TRBJ1-1, with TRBD1 identical over 9 bases. This CDR3 has 16 amino acids. Germline lookup yields CDR1 KGHSH and CDR2 LQKENI. J lost 10 bases, V lost 0 bases, and 12 bases had no gene match. The CDR3 DNA reads TGTGCCAGCTCACCACCGCATACAGGGGGCCTGAGTGGAGCTTTCTTT. Its translation is CASSPPHTGGLSGAFF.

The V and J genes are TRBV2 and TRBJ1-2; 7 nucleotides match TRBD1. The CDR3 loop spans 13 amino acids. Per the germline V gene, CDR1 is SNHLY and CDR2 is FYNNEI. Germline trimming cut 5 bases from V and 5 bases from J; bases unmatched to any gene: 5. For the CDR3, the DNA is TGTGCCAGCAGTCTACAGGGGAAATATGGCTACACCTTC. It encodes CASSLQGKYGYTF.

The chain joins TRBV27 to TRBJ2-1, with TRBD1 matching 9 bases. V lost 5 bases, J lost 9 bases, and 14 bases stayed unmatched. There are 16 residues in the CDR3. Germline V gene sequence: CDR1 MNHEY, CDR2 SMNVEV (reference sequence). The CDR3 protein is CASSARGDRAGSEQFF. For the CDR3, the DNA is TGTGCCAGCAGTGCCCGTGGGGACAGGGCAGGGAGTGAGCAGTTCTTC.

V usage is TRBV10-3 and J usage is TRBJ1-1; tentative D call: TRBD1 (6 bases). The V end was cut by 2 bases, the J end by 1 base, with 11 bases between. This CDR3 contains 15 residues. Looked up from germline, CDR1 is ENHRY and CDR2 is SYGVKD. Here the CDR3 reads CAISEEAGENTEAFF. As DNA, the CDR3 is TGTGCCATCAGTGAGGAGGCAGGGGAGAACACTGAAGCTTTCTTT.

This clone occurred once. The chain joins TRBV4-1 to TRBJ2-3; a possible D gene is TRBD2 (6 bases). CDR1 is MGHRA and CDR2 is YSYEKL in the germline V gene. The CDR3 sequence is 17 residues long. Trimming took 0 bases from V and 2 from J, leaving 15 bases between them. In DNA, the CDR3 is TGCGCCAGCAGCCAAGAGGGACTTGGCCAGATCACAGATACGCAGTATTTT. Translated: CASSQEGLGQITDTQYF.

The CDR3 loop is CASSPERSNQPQHF. The CDR3 bases are TGTGCCAGCAGTCCTGAACGGAGCAATCAGCCCCAGCATTTT. The chain combines TRBV6-5 with TRBJ1-5; the D is unclear. V lost 5 bases, J lost 1 base, and 9 bases lay in between. Germline loops: CDR1 MNHEY, CDR2 SVGAGI. There are 14 residues in the CDR3.

The chain employs TRBV19 and TRBJ1-2; TRBD1 agrees at 11 bases. Germline CDR1 is LNHDA and CDR2 is SQIVND (reference sequence). Trimming removed 9 bases from V and 8 bases from J; junction bases left unmatched: 5. The CDR3 totals 12 residues. CDR3 nucleotide sequence: TGTGCCAGCGGACAGGGGGCCCTCGGCTACACCTTC. Encoded protein: CASGQGALGYTF.

The chain joins TRBV9 to TRBJ1-2; no definite D call. The germline V gene encodes CDR1 SGDLS and CDR2 YYNGEE. This CDR3 region has 15 residues. V gave up 0 bases and J gave up 6 bases, with 15 bases separating them. The CDR3 DNA follows: TGTGCCAGCAGCGTAGATGGGGAGGGCAACGATGGCTACACCTTC. Amino acid sequence: CASSVDGEGNDGYTF. The full variable domain, in which reference TRBV9 and TRBJ1-2 provide the parts outside the CDR3, is DSGVTQTPKHLITATGQRVTLRCSPRSGDLSVYWYQQSLDQGLQFLIQYYNGEERAKGNILERFSAQQFPDLHSELNLSSLELGDSALYFCASSVDGEGNDGYTFGSGTRLTVV.

The chain employs TRBV2 and TRBJ2-3, with D possibly TRBD2 on 5 matching bases. The germline CDR1 and CDR2 sequences are SNHLY and FYNNEI. Between the trimmed V and J ends, which lost 7 bases and 0 bases, there was a span of 14 bases. The CDR3 runs 15 residues. The CDR3 sequence: CASNSLAHSTDTQYF. The CDR3 DNA reads as TGTGCCAGCAATTCGCTAGCACATAGCACAGATACGCAGTATTTT. The whole variable domain, filled in from reference TRBV2 and TRBJ2-3, reads EPEVTQTPSHQVTQMGQEVILRCVPISNHLYFYWYRQILGQKVEFLVSFYNNEISEKSEIFDDQFSVERPDGSNFTLKIRSTKLEDSAMYFCASNSLAHSTDTQYFGPGTRLTVL.

This chain uses TRBV4-2 with TRBJ1-1, with a possible D match to TRBD1 (5 bases). Germline CDR1 LGHNA, CDR2 YNFKEQ. Trimming took off 0 bases at V and 0 bases at J, with 11 bases between the two ends. The CDR3 has 16 amino acids. The CDR3 coding sequence is TGTGCCAGCAGCCAAGACTACAGGCCGATGAACACTGAAGCTTTCTTT. The encoded protein is CASSQDYRPMNTEAFF.

The CDR3 DNA follows: TGTGCCAGCAGCCAACAGGGGGGCTATGGCTACACCTTC. It is translated as CASSQQGGYGYTF. This chain links TRBV6-5 with TRBJ1-2; 8 nucleotides match TRBD1. Germline loops: CDR1 MNHEY, CDR2 SVGAGI. CDR3 length equals 13 residues. Trimming removed 6 bases from V and 4 bases from J; junction bases left unmatched: 4.

The chain carries TRBV12-5 and TRBJ2-7; D is unresolved. Trimming removed 6 bases at V and 3 bases at J, with 9 bases between. CDR1 LGHNT and CDR2 FRNRAP come from the germline V gene. CDR3 size: 12 residues. CDR3 amino acids: CASGTGDYEQYF. Here the CDR3 DNA reads TGTGCTAGTGGGACTGGAGACTACGAGCAGTACTTC.